The rows below give T cell receptor beta chains drawn from one sample of a study of regulatory T cells in long-lasting Graves disease. TCRdb used MiXCR to reprocess the multiplex PCR reads, holding one entry per CDR3 protein. The sample lists over 450,000 distinct CDR3 sequences, 12% occurring once. These data were also filed under a second study, of T cells in Graves' hyperthyroidism and ophthalmopathy.

The starting material was peripheral blood mononuclear cells (PBMCs), obtained at new diagnosis, from a patient treated with antithyroid drugs. Every receptor here comes from a woman between 25 and 40 years old with Graves disease. CDR3s include the opening cysteine and the closing phenylalanine or tryptophan. A D gene is named only where the DNA matches it firmly. Some rows have no size entry. The others give once, few or many, or a class for an expanded clone.

>TRBJ2-6|NA|TRBV28|many
CASSYLGQLESGANVLTF
TGTGCCAGCAGTTACCTAGGACAGCTAGAGTCTGGGGCCAACGTCCTGACTTTC
>TRBJ2-1|TRBD2|TRBV28|many
CASRKGLARADEQFF
TGTGCCAGCAGAAAGGGACTAGCGCGGGCGGATGAGCAGTTCTTC
>TRBJ2-1|TRBD2|TRBV29-1|many
CSVSGGSSYNEQFF
TGCAGCGTTAGCGGGGGGAGCTCCTACAATGAGCAGTTCTTC
>TRBJ1-5|TRBD1|TRBV20-1|many
CSAVGTGEQPQHF
TGCAGTGCTGTAGGGACAGGGGAACAGCCCCAGCATTTT
>TRBJ2-5|TRBD2|TRBV28|few
CASSLPGLRVETQYF
TGTGCCAGCAGTTTGCCGGGACTAAGGGTAGAGACCCAGTACTTC
>TRBJ2-1|TRBD2|TRBV5-1|NA
CASSLILGLAANGQFF
TGCGCCAGCAGCTTGATTTTAGGACTAGCGGCGAATGGGCAGTTCTTC
>TRBJ2-1|NA|TRBV11-2|many
CASSLDPLEDNEQFF
TGTGCCAGCAGCTTAGATCCGTTAGAAGACAATGAGCAGTTCTTC
>TRBJ2-1|TRBD2|TRBV19|few
CASSSGGLAGGRNEQFF
TGTGCCAGTAGTTCGGGGGGACTAGCGGGAGGCCGAAATGAGCAGTTCTTC
>TRBJ2-1|NA|TRBV29-1|NA
CSVENGGDEQFF
TGCAGCGTTGAAAATGGAGGGGATGAGCAGTTCTTC
>TRBJ2-7|TRBD1|TRBV27|many
CASSLTGRLYEQYF
TGTGCCAGCAGTTTGACAGGGAGACTCTACGAGCAGTACTTC
>TRBJ1-5|NA|TRBV28|NA
CASSLTRGGSNQPQHF
TGTGCCAGCAGTTTAACCCGTGGGGGGAGCAATCAGCCCCAGCATTTT
>TRBJ2-4|NA|TRBV10-3|many
CASTPLGAGLAKNIQYF
TGTGCCAGCACCCCCCTAGGGGCAGGACTAGCCAAAAACATTCAGTACTTC
>TRBJ2-2|TRBD1|TRBV20-1|many
CSASGTGPTGELFF
TGCAGTGCTAGTGGGACAGGGCCCACCGGGGAGCTGTTTTTT
>TRBJ2-2|TRBD1|TRBV19|many
CASSGRSGQGHTGELFF
TGTGCCAGTAGTGGACGGTCGGGACAGGGTCACACCGGGGAGCTGTTTTTT
>TRBJ2-7|TRBD2|TRBV6-2/TRBV6-3|NA
CASSYGGLAVSYEQYF
TGTGCCAGCAGTTACGGGGGACTAGCGGTCTCCTACGAGCAGTACTTC
>TRBJ2-7|NA|TRBV28|many
CASSLLYEQYF
TGTGCCAGCAGTCTATTGTACGAGCAGTACTTC
>TRBJ2-5|TRBD2|TRBV29-1|few
CSVAFGGAQETQYF
TGCAGCGTCGCCTTCGGGGGGGCCCAAGAGACCCAGTACTTC
>TRBJ1-2|NA|TRBV3-1|many
CASSQGPRGYTF
TGTGCCAGCAGCCAAGGCCCGCGCGGCTACACCTTC
>TRBJ2-1|TRBD2|TRBV28|many
CASSPSGSPYNEQFF
TGTGCCAGCAGTCCGAGCGGGAGCCCGTACAATGAGCAGTTCTTC
>TRBJ2-5|NA|TRBV20-1|many
CSDGGVAGETQYF
TGCAGTGACGGAGGCGTGGCGGGAGAGACCCAGTACTTC
>TRBJ1-5|NA|TRBV7-9|few
CASSLGGPHGYQPQHF
TGTGCCAGCAGCTTGGGGGGTCCCCACGGTTATCAGCCCCAGCATTTT
>TRBJ2-7|TRBD2|TRBV7-9|once
CASSPPLAGVYEQYF
TGTGCCAGCAGCCCACCCCTAGCGGGAGTCTACGAGCAGTACTTC
>TRBJ2-7|NA|TRBV20-1|once
CSARPPLVPNEQYF
TGCAGTGCTAGACCCCCCCTCGTCCCCAACGAGCAGTACTTC
>TRBJ2-5|NA|TRBV20-1|NA
CSAASGETQYF
TGCAGTGCTGCATCTGGAGAGACCCAGTACTTC
>TRBJ1-3|NA|TRBV29-1|many
CSVVFGYSGNTIYF
TGCAGCGTTGTTTTCGGGTACTCTGGAAACACCATATATTTT
>TRBJ2-1|NA|TRBV27|NA
CASSFLTGPNEQFF
TGTGCCAGCAGTTTTCTCACAGGTCCCAATGAGCAGTTCTTC
>TRBJ1-3|TRBD1|TRBV2|many
CARTDSRQGPHTIYF
TGTGCCAGGACGGATAGTCGACAGGGGCCCCACACCATATATTTT
>TRBJ1-3|NA|TRBV7-9|few
CASSSRGREGNTIYF
TGTGCCAGCAGCTCAAGGGGCAGGGAAGGAAACACCATATATTTT
>TRBJ1-5|NA|TRBV4-1|NA
CASSLGEGESQPQHF
TGCGCCAGCAGCTTGGGGGAGGGGGAGTCCCAGCCCCAGCATTTT
>TRBJ2-3|NA|TRBV6-2/TRBV6-3|many
CASRPPGVDTQYF
TGTGCCAGCAGACCCCCGGGAGTCGATACGCAGTATTTT
>TRBJ1-1|NA|TRBV28|many
CASSPTLDRLEAFF
TGTGCCAGCAGTCCCACTTTGGACAGACTTGAAGCTTTCTTT
>TRBJ2-3|NA|TRBV30|NA
CAWSPGLTDTQYF
TGTGCCTGGAGTCCAGGTCTCACAGATACGCAGTATTTT
>TRBJ2-3|NA|TRBV7-9|many
CASSFRGPSTDTQYF
TGTGCCAGCAGCTTCAGGGGACCCAGCACAGATACGCAGTATTTT
>TRBJ2-4|TRBD1|TRBV19|few
CASSRDRVQSIQYF
TGTGCCAGTAGTAGAGACAGGGTGCAGAGCATTCAGTACTTC
>TRBJ2-2|TRBD1|TRBV20-1|many
CSARLAGQVTGELFF
TGCAGTGCTAGACTGGCGGGACAGGTCACCGGGGAGCTGTTTTTT
>TRBJ2-6|NA|TRBV28|many
CASSLFGTGANVLTF
TGTGCCAGCAGTTTATTCGGGACCGGGGCCAACGTCCTGACTTTC
>TRBJ1-5|TRBD1|TRBV30|few
CAWSATGGREPQHF
TGTGCCTGGAGTGCAACAGGGGGTAGGGAGCCCCAGCATTTT
>TRBJ2-3|NA|TRBV7-2|NA
CASSLLPGASTDTQYF
TGTGCCAGCAGCTTGTTACCGGGGGCCAGCACAGATACGCAGTATTTT
>TRBJ2-3|TRBD1|TRBV4-3|NA
CASSQGGQGLIGDTQYF
TGCGCCAGCAGCCAAGGGGGACAGGGGCTAATAGGGGATACGCAGTATTTT
>TRBJ2-2|NA|TRBV7-2|many
CASSLIGELFF
TGTGCCAGCAGCTTGATCGGGGAGCTGTTTTTT
>TRBJ1-1|NA|TRBV5-4|many
CASSYRQLSPPNTEAFF
TGTGCCAGCAGCTACCGACAGTTGTCACCGCCGAACACTGAAGCTTTCTTT
>TRBJ2-3|TRBD1|TRBV12-3/TRBV12-4|many
CASSPWTGSTDTQYF
TGTGCCAGCAGTCCCTGGACAGGAAGCACAGATACGCAGTATTTT
>TRBJ2-3|NA|TRBV11-2|many
CASSLLGGYVPDTQYF
TGTGCCAGCAGCTTATTGGGGGGTTACGTACCAGATACGCAGTATTTT
>TRBJ2-1|NA|TRBV3-1|many
CASSQDGSSYNEQFF
TGTGCCAGCAGCCAAGACGGTAGCTCCTACAATGAGCAGTTCTTC
>TRBJ2-3|TRBD2|TRBV6-2/TRBV6-3|many
CASSSGLAGRADTQYF
TGTGCCAGCAGCAGTGGGCTAGCGGGAAGGGCAGATACGCAGTATTTT
>TRBJ1-1|NA|TRBV19|many
CASSIADMNTEAFF
TGTGCCAGTAGTATCGCAGACATGAACACTGAAGCTTTCTTT
>TRBJ2-3|NA|TRBV27|NA
CASSHTRAGADTQYF
TGTGCCAGCAGTCATACCCGGGCAGGGGCAGATACGCAGTATTTT
>TRBJ2-7|TRBD1|TRBV10-3|many
CAISIRDRGVIKYF
TGTGCCATCAGCATCCGGGACAGGGGAGTTATAAAATACTTC
>TRBJ2-4|TRBD1|TRBV14|NA
CASSHLGQGWNIQYF
TGTGCCAGCAGCCACTTAGGACAGGGTTGGAACATTCAGTACTTC
>TRBJ1-4|TRBD1|TRBV4-2|NA
CASSRRGDSDEKLFF
TGTGCCAGCAGCCGCCGCGGGGACAGCGATGAAAAACTGTTTTTT
>TRBJ1-5|NA|TRBV2|many
CASSDRGQPQHF
TGTGCCAGCAGTGACAGGGGTCAGCCCCAGCATTTT
>TRBJ1-4|NA|TRBV19|few
CASSNPLKLFF
TGTGCCAGTAGTAATCCCCTAAAACTGTTTTTT
>TRBJ2-1|NA|TRBV3-1|many
CASSRRDGTYNEQFF
TGTGCCAGCAGCCGCCGGGACGGAACTTACAATGAGCAGTTCTTC
>TRBJ2-7|TRBD2|TRBV6-1|many
CASSPSGSGYEQYF
TGTGCCAGCAGCCCTAGCGGGAGTGGATACGAGCAGTACTTC
>TRBJ2-7|TRBD1|TRBV27|many
CASSLRAGTGVEQYF
TGTGCCAGCAGTTTACGCGCCGGGACAGGGGTCGAGCAGTACTTC
>TRBJ2-1|TRBD2|TRBV7-2|few
CASSFEGLAARGSYNEQFF
TGTGCCAGCAGCTTCGAGGGACTAGCGGCCCGAGGTTCCTACAATGAGCAGTTCTTC
>TRBJ1-1|NA|TRBV4-3|many
CASSQEPYTEAFF
TGCGCCAGCAGCCAAGAGCCTTACACTGAAGCTTTCTTT
>TRBJ1-1|TRBD1|TRBV14|many
CASSPTGPLEAFF
TGCGCCAGCAGCCCGACAGGGCCGCTCGAAGCTTTCTTT
>TRBJ2-6|NA|TRBV30|NA
CAWSSGANVLTF
TGTGCCTGGAGTTCTGGGGCCAACGTCCTGACTTTC